These 6 T cell receptor beta chains originate from one sample sequenced in a study of T cells after yellow fever vaccination. TCRdb re-called the 5' RACE reads through MiXCR, storing one row per CDR3 protein. The sample lists a few hundred thousand distinct CDR3 sequences, less than 20% occurring once. Specimen: PBMCs, collected 5 to 6 days after the first yellow fever vaccination. These receptor sequences come from a man aged 18-30 years who received the YFV17D yellow fever vaccine.

The J gene is TRBJ2-3, the V gene TRBV12-3 or TRBV12-4; 7 bases align to TRBD1. V trimming: 5 bases; J trimming: 7 bases; junction bases outside the gene matches: 6. CDR3 size: 13 residues. CDR3 residues: CASSHKGAHTQYF. The DNA for the CDR3 is TGTGCCAGCAGTCACAAGGGGGCGCATACGCAGTATTTT.

This chain connects TRBV7-2 to TRBJ2-1; 8 bases agree with TRBD1. Germline V gives CDR1 SGHTA, CDR2 FQGNSA. The V segment lost 7 bases and the J segment 3 bases; nucleotides outside the gene matches: 5. CDR3 length equals 14 residues. CDR3 residues: CASNRDRIYNEQFF. The CDR3 nucleotides read TGTGCCAGCAACCGGGACAGGATCTACAATGAGCAGTTCTTC.

The gene calls are TRBV5-1 and TRBJ2-5; perhaps D is TRBD1 or TRBD2 (5 bases each). The germline V gene has CDR1 SGHRS and CDR2 YFSETQ. The CDR3 has 13 residues. Trimming pared 6 bases from V and 4 bases from J, leaving 13 bases between. Here the CDR3 reads CASKIGAGETQYF. The CDR3 nucleotides read TGCGCCAGCAAGATCGGGGCGGGAGAGACCCAGTACTTC.

The V call is TRBV12-5, the J call TRBJ2-3, with 14 nucleotides matching TRBD2. Germline trimming cut 6 bases from V and 6 bases from J; bases unmatched to any gene: 14. Germline assignment: CDR1 LGHNT and CDR2 FRNRAP. This CDR3 contains 18 residues. The chain's CDR3 is CASGTGTSGGLFMDTQYF. CDR3 bases: TGTGCTAGTGGGACCGGGACTAGCGGGGGTCTTTTTATGGATACGCAGTATTTT.

In this sample, this clonotype turned up a few times. The V call is TRBV4-3, the J call TRBJ2-7; possible D gene TRBD2, 6 bases. Trimming took 0 bases from V and 3 from J, leaving 9 bases between them. The CDR3 is 14 residues long. Germline V CDR1 and CDR2: LGHNA, YSLEER. The chain's CDR3 is CASSQDWGDYEQYV. CDR3 bases: TGCGCCAGCAGCCAAGATTGGGGGGACTACGAGCAGTACGTC.

The rearrangement joins TRBV24-1 to TRBJ1-1; tentative D call: TRBD1 (6 bases). Trimming took off 5 bases at V and 6 bases at J, with 12 bases between the two ends. The germline V gene encodes CDR1 KGHDR and CDR2 SFDVKD. The CDR3 has 13 residues. CDR3 nucleotides: TGTGCCACCAGTGGAGTGGACAGACCTGAAGCTTTCTTT. Protein: CATSGVDRPEAFF.